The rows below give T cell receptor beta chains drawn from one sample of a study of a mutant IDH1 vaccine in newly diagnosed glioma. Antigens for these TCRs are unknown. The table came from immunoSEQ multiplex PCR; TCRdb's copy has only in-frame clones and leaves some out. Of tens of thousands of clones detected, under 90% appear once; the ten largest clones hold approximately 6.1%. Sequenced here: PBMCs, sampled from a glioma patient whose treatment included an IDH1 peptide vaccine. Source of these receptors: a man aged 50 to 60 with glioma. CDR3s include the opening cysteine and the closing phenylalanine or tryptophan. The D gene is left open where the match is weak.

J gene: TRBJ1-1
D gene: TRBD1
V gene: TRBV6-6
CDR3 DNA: TGTGCCAGCAGTTATGGACAGGGGAACACTGAAGCTTTCTTT
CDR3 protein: CASSYGQGNTEAFF

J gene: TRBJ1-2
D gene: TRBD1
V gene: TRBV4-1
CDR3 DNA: TGCGCCAGCAGCCCCGGGACAGGGGATGGCTACACCTTC
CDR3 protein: CASSPGTGDGYTF

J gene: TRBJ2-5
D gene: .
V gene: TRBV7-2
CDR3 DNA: TGTGCCAGCAGCTCTGGACTGTCATGGGGGGAGACCCAGTACTTC
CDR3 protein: CASSSGLSWGETQYF

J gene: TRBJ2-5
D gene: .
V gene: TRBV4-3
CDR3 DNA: TGCGCCAGCAGCCAAGTTGGGGGTCAAGAGACCCAGTACTTC
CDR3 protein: CASSQVGGQETQYF

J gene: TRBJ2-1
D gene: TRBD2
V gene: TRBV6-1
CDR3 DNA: TGTGCCAGCAGTGAATTTCACCTAGCGGGAGGTGGCGATGAGCAGTTCTTC
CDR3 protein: CASSEFHLAGGGDEQFF

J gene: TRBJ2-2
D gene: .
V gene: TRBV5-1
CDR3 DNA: TGCGCCAGCAAGTTATCGACAGCCAACACCGGGGAGCTGTTTTTT
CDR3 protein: CASKLSTANTGELFF

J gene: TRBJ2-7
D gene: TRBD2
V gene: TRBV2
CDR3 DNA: TGTGCCAGCAGTCCCTGGACTAGCTCGGGTTACGAGCAGTACTTC
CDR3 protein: CASSPWTSSGYEQYF

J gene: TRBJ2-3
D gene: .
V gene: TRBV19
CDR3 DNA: TGTGCCAGTAGTCCCGGAGGGCTCGGCCCGCAGTATTTT
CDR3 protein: CASSPGGLGPQYF

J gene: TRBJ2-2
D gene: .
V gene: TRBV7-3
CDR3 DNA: TGTGCCAGCAGCTTAATGGACACCGGGGAGCTGTTTTTT
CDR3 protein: CASSLMDTGELFF

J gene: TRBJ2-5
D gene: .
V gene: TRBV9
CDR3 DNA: TGTGCCAGCAGCGTAGAAATTGGAGCGGTCCAAGAGACCCAGTACTTC
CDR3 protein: CASSVEIGAVQETQYF

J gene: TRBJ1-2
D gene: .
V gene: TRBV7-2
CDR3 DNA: TGTGCCAGCAGCTTAGGCAGGGAAGACTATGGCTACACCTTC
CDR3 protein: CASSLGREDYGYTF

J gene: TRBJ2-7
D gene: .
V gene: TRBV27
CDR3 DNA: TGTGCCAGCAGTTTGGAGGGGGCAGGAGAGCAGTACTTC
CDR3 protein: CASSLEGAGEQYF

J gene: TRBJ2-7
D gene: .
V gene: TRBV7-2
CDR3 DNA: TGTGCCAGCAGCTGGGACACCGGCGAGCAGTACTTC
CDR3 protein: CASSWDTGEQYF